This entry lists 17 T cell receptor beta chains sequenced from one sample in a study of identifying expanded T cells in peripheral blood. Assay: immunoSEQ multiplex PCR; the TCRdb copy retains only in-frame clones and omits some. The sample has about 81,000 clones, 84% seen once. Material: blood. The receptor source for this set is a person between 18 and 75 years old in good health.

V usage is TRBV10-1 and J usage is TRBJ2-5, with 11 nucleotides matching TRBD1. CDR3 length equals 14 residues. V shed 4 bases, J shed 4 bases, and the junction held 2 bases outside the gene matches. CDR1 and CDR2 (germline): WNHNN, SYGVQD (reference sequence). CDR3 protein: CASSGTGGRETQYF. The DNA for the CDR3 is TGCGCCAGCAGTGGGACAGGGGGCAGAGAGACCCAGTACTTC.

The chain combines TRBV4-2 with TRBJ2-3; 7 bases line up with TRBD2. Germline-derived CDR1 and CDR2 are LGHNA and YNFKEQ. The CDR3 consists of 17 residues. J was trimmed by 0 bases and V by 3 bases; bases with no gene match: 9. The CDR3 region has the DNA TGTGCCAGCAGCCAGGGTCTTCAGCGGGATAGCACAGATACGCAGTATTTT. Amino acids: CASSQGLQRDSTDTQYF.

V gene TRBV29-1 combines with J gene TRBJ2-2, with 7 positions matching TRBD1. J lost 5 bases, V lost 2 bases, and 2 bases had no gene match. In germline, CDR1 is SQVTM, CDR2 ANQGSEA. The CDR3 covers 13 residues. CDR3 amino acids: CSVERQGTGELFF. The CDR3 DNA follows: TGCAGCGTTGAACGACAGGGAACCGGGGAGCTGTTTTTT.

CDR3 DNA sequence: TGTGCCAGCAGCCAAGATTGGGAGACAGGGGGCATTCAGCCCCAGCATTTT. It yields the protein CASSQDWETGGIQPQHF. The V gene is TRBV4-2, the J gene TRBJ1-5; 10 positions agree with TRBD1. V was pared by 0 bases and J by 6 bases, with 8 bases of the junction left unmatched. The CDR3 extends over 17 amino acids. In germline, CDR1 is LGHNA, CDR2 YNFKEQ.

The CDR3 region has the DNA TGCGCCAGCAGCTTGACCAGTAGAGGGACAGGGGGCGCAGGAGAAGCTTTCTTT. Protein product: CASSLTSRGTGGAGEAFF. The V gene is TRBV5-1, the J gene TRBJ1-1, with 12 bases identical to TRBD1. This CDR3 region has 18 residues. J lost 8 bases, V lost 1 base, and 15 bases had no gene match. Germline CDR1 is SGHRS and CDR2 is YFSETQ.

Of note for this clone: One junction end does not reproduce the germline sequence, and a read error may be involved. The chain has TRBV6-5 and TRBJ2-7; a weak D match, TRBD1 (6 bases). From germline, CDR1 is MNHEY and CDR2 SVGAGI. There are 14 residues in the CDR3. The CDR3 bases are TGTGCCAGCAGTTCCCCGGACAGCTCCCACGAGCAGTACTTC. Protein product: CASSSPDSSHEQYF.

In this sample, this clone turned up many times. The J gene is TRBJ2-3, the V gene TRBV28; 7 bases are shared with TRBD2. Trimming took 5 bases from V and 2 from J; bases not matched to a gene: 4. CDR1 and CDR2 from the germline V gene are MDHEN and SYDVKM. The CDR3 is 14 amino acids. CDR3 loop: CASSPLATTDTQYF. CDR3 bases: TGTGCCAGCAGTCCACTAGCGACCACAGATACGCAGTATTTT.

This clone was recorded only once. The chain couples TRBV13 to TRBJ2-2; 13 nucleotides line up with TRBD2. V lost 5 bases, J lost 7 bases, and 13 bases stayed unmatched. Germline CDR1 and CDR2: PRHDT and FYEKMQ (reference sequence). CDR3 length: 18 amino acids. The CDR3 protein is CASSPSHRTSGRIGELFF. DNA of the CDR3: TGTGCCAGCAGCCCAAGCCACCGGACTAGCGGGAGAATCGGGGAGCTGTTTTTT.

The rearrangement joins TRBV10-3 to TRBJ2-3; 13 bases are a match to TRBD2. V trimming: 2 bases; J trimming: 1 base; junction bases outside the gene matches: 9. Germline V gene lookup returns CDR1 ENHRY and CDR2 SYGVKD. This CDR3 spans 19 amino acids. In DNA, the CDR3 is TGTGCCATCAGTGAGAGCGGGGCTGGGACTAGCGGGGGCACAGATACGCAGTATTTT. Its translation: CAISESGAGTSGGTDTQYF.

The chain combines TRBV10-3 with TRBJ1-5; weak D call: TRBD1 (5 bases). Germline loops: CDR1 ENHRY, CDR2 SYGVKD. Trimming shortened V by 10 bases and J by 3 bases, and 16 bases separated the two germline ends. The CDR3 is 14 amino acids. The CDR3 loop is CATDRDQLNQPQHF. The CDR3 DNA sequence: TGTGCCACGGACCGGGACCAACTCAATCAGCCCCAGCATTTT.

V usage is TRBV6-1 and J usage is TRBJ2-2; D unclear. This CDR3 is 13 amino acids long. Germline V lookup: CDR1 MNHNS, CDR2 SASEGT. V was cut by 6 bases and J by 6 bases, with 11 bases left in between. As DNA, the CDR3 is TGTGCCAGCAGACCCCCGGAGTCCGGGGAGCTGTTTTTT. Translated, it gives CASRPPESGELFF.

The V gene is TRBV29-1, the J gene TRBJ2-1, with D possibly TRBD2 on 5 matching bases. The V gene's germline CDR1 is SQVTM and CDR2 ANQGSEA. The CDR3 is 15 amino acids. V was pared by 4 bases and J by 5 bases, with 18 bases between. The CDR3 is CSVAPGISADNEQFF. CDR3 in DNA: TGCAGCGTTGCCCCCGGAATTAGCGCAGACAATGAGCAGTTCTTC.

The CDR3 is CASSFDSREGNEQFF. The CDR3 DNA is TGTGCCAGCAGCTTTGACTCACGGGAAGGAAATGAGCAGTTCTTC. The chain uses TRBV28 and TRBJ2-1; TRBD2 is a possible D gene (5 bases). CDR3 length equals 15 residues. Trimming removed 6 bases at V and 7 bases at J, with 19 bases between. The germline CDR1 and CDR2 sequences are MDHEN and SYDVKM.

The chain joins TRBV4-1 to TRBJ1-5; maybe TRBD1 (6 bases). The CDR3 is made up of 17 amino acids. V was trimmed by 0 bases and J by 0 bases, leaving 12 bases between them. Germline assignment: CDR1 MGHRA and CDR2 YSYEKL. CDR3 sequence (DNA): TGCGCCAGCAGCCAAGATTGGGGACAATATAGCAATCAGCCCCAGCATTTT. This gives the protein CASSQDWGQYSNQPQHF.

The rearrangement joins TRBV18 to TRBJ2-1; D might be TRBD1 or TRBD2, each matching 5 bases. The CDR3 contains 15 residues. CDR1 is KGHSH and CDR2 is LQKENI in the germline V gene. The V end was cut by 2 bases, the J end by 3 bases, with 11 bases between. The CDR3 bases are TGTGCCAGCTCACCATCGGGGCTGAACTACAATGAGCAGTTCTTC. As protein: CASSPSGLNYNEQFF.

For this clone: Germline is not matched at one junction end, which may reflect a read error. This chain uses TRBV5-4 with TRBJ2-1, with unresolved D. CDR1 SGHNT and CDR2 YYREEE come from the germline V gene (reference sequence). The CDR3 consists of 15 residues. Written as DNA, the CDR3 is TGTGCCAGCACCTTGGCACAGTCTCCGTACAATGAGCAGTTCTTC. Its protein product is CASTLAQSPYNEQFF.

The rearrangement uses TRBV9 and TRBJ1-2, with a weak D call TRBD1 (5 bases). The germline gives CDR1 SGDLS, CDR2 YYNGEE. This CDR3 has 14 amino acids. V gave up 4 bases and J gave up 2 bases, with 12 bases separating them. The CDR3 nucleotides read TGTGCCAGCAGCTCGACAGCAGCAAACTATGGCTACACCTTC. It encodes CASSSTAANYGYTF.